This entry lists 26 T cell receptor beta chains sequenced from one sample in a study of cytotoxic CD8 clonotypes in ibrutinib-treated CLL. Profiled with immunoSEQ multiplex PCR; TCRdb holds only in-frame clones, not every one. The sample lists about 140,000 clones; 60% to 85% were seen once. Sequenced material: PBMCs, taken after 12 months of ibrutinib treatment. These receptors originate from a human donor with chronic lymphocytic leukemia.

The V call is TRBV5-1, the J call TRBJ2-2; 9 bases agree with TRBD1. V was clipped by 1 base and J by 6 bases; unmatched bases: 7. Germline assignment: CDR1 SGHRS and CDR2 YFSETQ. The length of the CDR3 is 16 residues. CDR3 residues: CASSLITGGASGELFF. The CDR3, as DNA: TGCGCCAGCAGCTTGATTACAGGGGGCGCCTCCGGGGAGCTGTTTTTT. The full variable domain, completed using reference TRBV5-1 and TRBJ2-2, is KAGVTQTPRYLIKTRGQQVTLSCSPISGHRSVSWYQQTPGQGLQFLFEYFSETQRNKGNFPGRFSGRQFSNSRSEMNVSTLELGDSALYLCASSLITGGASGELFFGEGSRLTVL.

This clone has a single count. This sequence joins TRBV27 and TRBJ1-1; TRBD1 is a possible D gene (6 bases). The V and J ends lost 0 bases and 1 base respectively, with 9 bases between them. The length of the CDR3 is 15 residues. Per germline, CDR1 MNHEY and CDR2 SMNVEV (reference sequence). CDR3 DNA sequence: TGTGCCAGCAGTTTATCCTCAGGGGAGAACACTGAAGCTTTCTTT. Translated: CASSLSSGENTEAFF.

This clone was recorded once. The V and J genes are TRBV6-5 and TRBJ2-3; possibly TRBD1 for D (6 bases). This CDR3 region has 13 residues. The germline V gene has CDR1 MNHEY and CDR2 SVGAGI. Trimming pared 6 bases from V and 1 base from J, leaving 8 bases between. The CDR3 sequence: CASSRQGTDTQYF. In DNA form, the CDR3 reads TGTGCCAGCAGCAGACAGGGCACAGATACGCAGTATTTT.

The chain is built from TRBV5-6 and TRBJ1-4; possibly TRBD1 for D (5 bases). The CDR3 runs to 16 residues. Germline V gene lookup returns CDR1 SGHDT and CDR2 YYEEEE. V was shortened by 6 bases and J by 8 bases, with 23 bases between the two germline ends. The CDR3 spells CASTTDSSGGGEKLFF. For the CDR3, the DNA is TGTGCCAGCACTACGGACTCGTCGGGGGGAGGAGAAAAACTGTTTTTT.

CDR3 residues: CASSLFGRGGYEQYF. CDR3 nucleotide sequence: TGTGCCAGCAGTTTATTCGGCAGGGGCGGGTACGAGCAGTACTTC. The rearrangement uses TRBV28 and TRBJ2-7, with a tentative D call TRBD1 (6 bases). The CDR3 is made up of 15 amino acids. Trimming cost V 1 base and J 4 bases, with 14 bases left between them. From germline, CDR1 is MDHEN and CDR2 SYDVKM.

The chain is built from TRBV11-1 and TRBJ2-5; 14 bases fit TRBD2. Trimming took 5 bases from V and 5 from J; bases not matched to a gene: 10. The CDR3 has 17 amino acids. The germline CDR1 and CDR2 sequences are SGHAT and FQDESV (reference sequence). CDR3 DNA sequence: TGTGCCAGCAGCCTAATGGGACTAGCGGGAGCTGGTGAGACCCAGTACTTC. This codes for CASSLMGLAGAGETQYF.

The CDR3, as DNA: TGCGCCAGCAGCTTGTCTCCTCCGGGCGAGCAGTACTTC. It specifies CASSLSPPGEQYF. This chain connects TRBV5-1 to TRBJ2-7; D unresolved. V was cut by 1 base and J by 6 bases, with 11 bases left in between. Germline V gene data show CDR1 as SGHRS and CDR2 as YFSETQ. The CDR3 runs 13 residues.

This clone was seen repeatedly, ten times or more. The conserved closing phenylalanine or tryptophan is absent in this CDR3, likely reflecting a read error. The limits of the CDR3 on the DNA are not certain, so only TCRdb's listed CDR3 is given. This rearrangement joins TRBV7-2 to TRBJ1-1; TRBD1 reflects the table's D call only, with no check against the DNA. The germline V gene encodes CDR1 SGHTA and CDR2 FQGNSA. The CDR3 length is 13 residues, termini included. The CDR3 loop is CASSLEADRGLAV.

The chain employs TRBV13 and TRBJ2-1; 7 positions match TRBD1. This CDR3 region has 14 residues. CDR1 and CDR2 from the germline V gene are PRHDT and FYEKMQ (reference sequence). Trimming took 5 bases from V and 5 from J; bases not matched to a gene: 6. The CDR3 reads CASSRGQLNNEQFF. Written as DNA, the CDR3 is TGTGCCAGCAGCCGGGGACAGCTAAACAATGAGCAGTTCTTC. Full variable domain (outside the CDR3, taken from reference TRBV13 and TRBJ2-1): AAGVIQSPRHLIKEKRETATLKCYPIPRHDTVYWYQQGPGQDPQFLISFYEKMQSDKGSIPDRFSAQQFSDYHSELNMSSLELGDSALYFCASSRGQLNNEQFFGPGTRLTVL.

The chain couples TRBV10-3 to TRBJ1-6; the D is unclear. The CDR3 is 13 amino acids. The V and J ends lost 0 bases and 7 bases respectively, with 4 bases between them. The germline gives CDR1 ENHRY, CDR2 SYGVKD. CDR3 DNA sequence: TGTGCCATCAGTGAGTCGCAGAATTCACCCCTCCACTTT. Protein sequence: CAISESQNSPLHF.

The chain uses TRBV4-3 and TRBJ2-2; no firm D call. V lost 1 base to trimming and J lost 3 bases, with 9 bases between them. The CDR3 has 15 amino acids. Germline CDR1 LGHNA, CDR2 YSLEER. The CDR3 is CASSQVSGYTGELFF. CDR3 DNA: TGCGCCAGCAGCCAAGTATCCGGTTACACCGGGGAGCTGTTTTTT.

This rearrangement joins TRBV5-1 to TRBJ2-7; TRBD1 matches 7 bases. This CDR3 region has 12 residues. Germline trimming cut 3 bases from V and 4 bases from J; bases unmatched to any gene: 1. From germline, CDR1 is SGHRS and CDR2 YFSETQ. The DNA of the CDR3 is TGCGCCAGCAGCTCGGGACAGTACGAGCAGTACTTC. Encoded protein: CASSSGQYEQYF.

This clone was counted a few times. The CDR3 region is CAWSVAGGLGEKLFF. Here the CDR3 DNA reads TGTGCCTGGAGTGTAGCAGGGGGACTCGGTGAAAAACTGTTTTTT. The V call is TRBV30, the J call TRBJ1-4; TRBD1 aligns across 7 bases. Germline lookup yields CDR1 GTSNPN and CDR2 SVGIG (reference sequence). V was clipped by 0 bases and J by 7 bases; unmatched bases: 8. CDR3 size: 15 residues.

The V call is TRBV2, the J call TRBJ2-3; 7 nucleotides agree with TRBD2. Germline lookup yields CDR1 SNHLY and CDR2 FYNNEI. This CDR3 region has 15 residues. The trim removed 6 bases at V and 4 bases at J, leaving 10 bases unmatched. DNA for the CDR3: TGTGCCAGCAGGTCTTCTCCGGGGGGTGCAGATACGCAGTATTTT. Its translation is CASRSSPGGADTQYF.

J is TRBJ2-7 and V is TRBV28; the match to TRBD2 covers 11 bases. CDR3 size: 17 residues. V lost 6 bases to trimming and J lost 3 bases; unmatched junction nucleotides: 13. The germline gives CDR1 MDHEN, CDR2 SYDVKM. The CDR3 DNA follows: TGTGCCAGCAGGTCTACTAGCGGGAGTCCTACTCTCTACGAGCAGTACTTC. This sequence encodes CASRSTSGSPTLYEQYF.

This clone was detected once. DNA for the CDR3: TGCGCCAGCAGCTTGGGGACAGGGGGCCGGGGCACTGAAGCTTTCTTT. Protein sequence: CASSLGTGGRGTEAFF. The gene calls are TRBV5-1 and TRBJ1-1, with 11 bases that match TRBD1. The length of the CDR3 is 16 residues. Germline CDR1 reads SGHRS; CDR2 reads YFSETQ. V gave up 0 bases and J gave up 4 bases; unmatched junction bases: 5. Complete variable domain (other parts from reference TRBV5-1 and TRBJ1-1): KAGVTQTPRYLIKTRGQQVTLSCSPISGHRSVSWYQQTPGQGLQFLFEYFSETQRNKGNFPGRFSGRQFSNSRSEMNVSTLELGDSALYLCASSLGTGGRGTEAFFGQGTRLTVV.

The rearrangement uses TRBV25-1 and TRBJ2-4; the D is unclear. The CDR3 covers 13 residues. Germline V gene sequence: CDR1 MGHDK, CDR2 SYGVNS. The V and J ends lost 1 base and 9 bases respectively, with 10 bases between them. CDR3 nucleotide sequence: TGTGCCAGCAGTGAATTCGGCCAGAGCATTCAGTACTTC. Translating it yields CASSEFGQSIQYF. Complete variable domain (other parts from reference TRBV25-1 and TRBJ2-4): EADIYQTPRYLVIGTGKKITLECSQTMGHDKMYWYQQDPGMELHLIHYSYGVNSTEKGDLSSESTVSRIRTEHFPLTLESARPSHTSQYLCASSEFGQSIQYFGAGTRLSVL.

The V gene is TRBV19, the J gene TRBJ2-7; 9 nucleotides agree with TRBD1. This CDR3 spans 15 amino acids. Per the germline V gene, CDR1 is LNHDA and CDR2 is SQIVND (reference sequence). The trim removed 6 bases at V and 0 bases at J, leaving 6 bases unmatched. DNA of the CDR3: TGTGCCAGTAGCATTAGGGGACAGGGCTCCTACGAGCAGTACTTC. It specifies CASSIRGQGSYEQYF.

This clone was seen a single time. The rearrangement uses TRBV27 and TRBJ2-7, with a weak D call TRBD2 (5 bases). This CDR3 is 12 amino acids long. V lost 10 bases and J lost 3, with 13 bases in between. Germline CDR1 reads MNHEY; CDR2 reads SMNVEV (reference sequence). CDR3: CATHSRVYEQYF. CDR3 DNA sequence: TGTGCCACCCACTCGCGGGTCTACGAGCAGTACTTC.

The CDR3 is CAWGGGSYNSPLHF. Written as DNA, the CDR3 is TGTGCCTGGGGCGGGGGGTCCTATAATTCACCCCTCCACTTT. V and J are TRBV28 and TRBJ1-6; D might be TRBD1 (5 bases). V gave up 11 bases and J gave up 1 base, with 12 bases separating them. Germline V gene sequence: CDR1 MDHEN, CDR2 SYDVKM. The CDR3 spans 14 residues.

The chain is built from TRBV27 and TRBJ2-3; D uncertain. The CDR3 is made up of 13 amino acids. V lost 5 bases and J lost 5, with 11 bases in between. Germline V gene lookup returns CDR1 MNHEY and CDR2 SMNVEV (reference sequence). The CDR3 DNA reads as TGTGCCAGCAGTCCCCAGGAGCAAGATACGCAGTATTTT. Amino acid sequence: CASSPQEQDTQYF.

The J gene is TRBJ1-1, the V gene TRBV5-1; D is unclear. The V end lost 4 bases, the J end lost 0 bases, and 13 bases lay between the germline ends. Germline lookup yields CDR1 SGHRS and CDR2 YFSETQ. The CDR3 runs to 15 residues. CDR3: CASSTGGVLNTEAFF. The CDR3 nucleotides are TGCGCCAGCAGCACTGGTGGTGTTTTGAACACTGAAGCTTTCTTT.

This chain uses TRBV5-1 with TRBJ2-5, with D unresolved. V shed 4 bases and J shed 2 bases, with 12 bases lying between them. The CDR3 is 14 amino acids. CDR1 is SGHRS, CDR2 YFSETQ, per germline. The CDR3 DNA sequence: TGCGCCAGCAGCCAACCGGACGATCAAGAGACCCAGTACTTC. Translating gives CASSQPDDQETQYF.

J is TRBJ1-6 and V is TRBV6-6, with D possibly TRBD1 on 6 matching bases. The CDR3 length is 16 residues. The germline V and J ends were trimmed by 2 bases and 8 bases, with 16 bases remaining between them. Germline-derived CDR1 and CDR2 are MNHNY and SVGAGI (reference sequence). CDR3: CASSYGGGRDYSPLHF. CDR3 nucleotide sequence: TGTGCCAGCAGTTACGGGGGGGGGCGAGATTATTCACCCCTCCACTTT.

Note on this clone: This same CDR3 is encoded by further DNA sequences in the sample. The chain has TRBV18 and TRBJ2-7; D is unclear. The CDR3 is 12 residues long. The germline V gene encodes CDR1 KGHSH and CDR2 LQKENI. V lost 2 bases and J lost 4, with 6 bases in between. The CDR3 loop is CASSPVGYEQYF. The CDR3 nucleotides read TGTGCCAGCTCACCAGTGGGGTACGAGCAGTACTTC.

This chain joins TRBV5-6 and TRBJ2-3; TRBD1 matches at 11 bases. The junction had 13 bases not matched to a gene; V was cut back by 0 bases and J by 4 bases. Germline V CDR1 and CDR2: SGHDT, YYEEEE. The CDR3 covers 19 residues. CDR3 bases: TGTGCCAGCAGCTTGGCTGGACAGGGGGCGGGGGGCCGCGCAGATACGCAGTATTTT. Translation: CASSLAGQGAGGRADTQYF.